The 3 T cell receptor beta chains listed next were all sequenced from one sample in a study of blood T cell repertoires in COVID-19. Clones were read by immunoSEQ multiplex PCR, and TCRdb kept only the in-frame ones, dropping some. The sample yields around 250,000 clones, about 87% seen once. Sample: PBMCs or T cells enriched from blood (not recorded which). These receptors originate from a woman aged 30 to 39 with acute COVID-19.

The rearrangement uses TRBV2 and TRBJ2-7, with 8 bases lining up with TRBD1. Germline V gene data show CDR1 as SNHLY and CDR2 as FYNNEI. CDR3 length: 14 amino acids. Trimming cost V 4 bases and J 4 bases; bases outside gene matches: 6. The CDR3 sequence is CASSGTGRWYEQYF. Here the CDR3 DNA reads TGTGCCAGCAGTGGGACAGGGAGGTGGTACGAGCAGTACTTC.

The genes are TRBV6-2 or TRBV6-3 and TRBJ2-2, with 8 bases matching TRBD2. V shed 5 bases and J 6 bases; nucleotides not matched to a gene: 2. CDR3 length equals 13 residues. Germline lookup yields CDR1 MNHEY and CDR2 SVGEGT. CDR3 protein: CASSKRESGELFF. The CDR3 DNA reads TGTGCCAGCAGTAAGCGGGAGTCCGGGGAGCTGTTTTTT.

The rearrangement links TRBV5-1 to TRBJ2-1; D is perhaps TRBD2 (6 bases). V was trimmed by 2 bases and J by 0 bases, leaving 9 bases between them. CDR1 SGHRS and CDR2 YFSETQ come from the germline V gene. This CDR3 contains 15 residues. CDR3 nucleotide sequence: TGCGCCAGCAGCTTTCGCGGGGACTCCTACAATGAGCAGTTCTTC. This gives the protein CASSFRGDSYNEQFF.